This T cell receptor (beta chain) was observed in a study of shared T cell receptors in the human thymus. Germline-derived CDR1 and CDR2 are MNHNS and SASEGT. The CDR3 loop spans 16 amino acids. With regard to this clone: Mismatch with germline at one junction end may stem from a read error.

Using immunoSEQ multiplex PCR, the repertoire was profiled, and TCRdb retains in-frame clones only, with some absent. The table shows roughly 500,000 clones, with 78% occurring only once. This same sample was also part of a study on human thymus T cells. That source notes: Infants served as donors; they were healthy and Finnish and were having corrective surgery for congenital heart defects. Surgeons resected thymus tissue during corrective heart surgery. The authors found apparently biased V and J gene usage in thymic and blood repertoires.

This TCR came from a boy in the first two years of life with a congenital heart defect. The chain is built from TRBV6-1 and TRBJ2-7, with 13 positions matching TRBD2. Source material: thymocytes. The DNA for the CDR3 is TGTGCCAGCAGTAAAGCGACTAGCGGGAGGTCCTACGAGCAGTACTTC. Its protein product is CASSKATSGRSYEQYF.